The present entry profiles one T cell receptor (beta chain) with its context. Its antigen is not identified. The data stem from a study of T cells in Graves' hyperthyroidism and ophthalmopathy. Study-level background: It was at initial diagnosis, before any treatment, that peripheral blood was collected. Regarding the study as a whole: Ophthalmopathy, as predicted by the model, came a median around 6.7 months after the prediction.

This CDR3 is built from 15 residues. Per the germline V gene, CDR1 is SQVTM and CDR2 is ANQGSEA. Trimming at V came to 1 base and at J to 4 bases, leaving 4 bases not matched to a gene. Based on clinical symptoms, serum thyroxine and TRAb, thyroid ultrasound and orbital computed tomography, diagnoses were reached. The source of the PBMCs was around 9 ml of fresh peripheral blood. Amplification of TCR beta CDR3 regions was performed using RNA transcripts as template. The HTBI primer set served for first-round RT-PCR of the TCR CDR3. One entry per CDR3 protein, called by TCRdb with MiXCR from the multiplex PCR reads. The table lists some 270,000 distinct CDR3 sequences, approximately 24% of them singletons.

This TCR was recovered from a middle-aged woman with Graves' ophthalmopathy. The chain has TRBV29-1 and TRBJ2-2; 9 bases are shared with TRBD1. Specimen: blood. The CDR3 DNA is TGCAGCGTTGAAGGAGGGACAGGGTTCACCGGGGAGCTGTTTTTT. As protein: CSVEGGTGFTGELFF.